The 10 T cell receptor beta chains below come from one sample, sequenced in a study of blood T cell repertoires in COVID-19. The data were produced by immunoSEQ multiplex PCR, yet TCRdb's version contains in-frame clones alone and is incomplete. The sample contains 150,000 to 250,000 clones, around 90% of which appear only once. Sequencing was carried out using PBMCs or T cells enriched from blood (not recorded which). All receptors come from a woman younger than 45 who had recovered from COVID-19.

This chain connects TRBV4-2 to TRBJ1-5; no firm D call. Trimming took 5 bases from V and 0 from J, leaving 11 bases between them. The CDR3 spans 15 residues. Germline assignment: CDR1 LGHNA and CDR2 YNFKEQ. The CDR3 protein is CASSTQVNSNQPQHF. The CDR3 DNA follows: TGTGCCAGCAGCACCCAGGTCAATAGCAATCAGCCCCAGCATTTT.

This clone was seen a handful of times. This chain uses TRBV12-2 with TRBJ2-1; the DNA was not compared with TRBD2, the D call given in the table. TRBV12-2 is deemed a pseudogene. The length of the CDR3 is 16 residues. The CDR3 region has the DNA TGTGCAAGTCGCTTCCAAAGCGGGAGCTTGTCGGGTGAGCAGTTCTTC. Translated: CASRFQSGSLSGEQFF.

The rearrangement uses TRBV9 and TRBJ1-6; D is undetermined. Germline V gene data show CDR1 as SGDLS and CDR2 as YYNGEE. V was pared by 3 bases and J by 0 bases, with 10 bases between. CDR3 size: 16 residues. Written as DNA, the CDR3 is TGTGCCAGCAGCGAGCGGAGGAGCTCCTATAATTCACCCCTCCACTTT. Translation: CASSERRSSYNSPLHF.

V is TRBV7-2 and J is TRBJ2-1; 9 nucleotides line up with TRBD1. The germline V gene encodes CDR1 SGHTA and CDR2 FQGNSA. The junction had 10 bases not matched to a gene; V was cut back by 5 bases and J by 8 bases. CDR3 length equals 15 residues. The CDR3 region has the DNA TGTGCCAGCAGCGCCCAGGGACAGGGTGCGGATGAGCAGTTCTTC. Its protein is CASSAQGQGADEQFF.

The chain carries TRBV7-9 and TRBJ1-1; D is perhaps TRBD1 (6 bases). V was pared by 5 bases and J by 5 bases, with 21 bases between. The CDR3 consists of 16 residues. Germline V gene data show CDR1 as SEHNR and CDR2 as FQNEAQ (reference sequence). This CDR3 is CASSNPIPGEETEAFF. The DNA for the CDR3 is TGTGCCAGCAGCAACCCTATACCAGGGGAAGAAACTGAAGCTTTCTTT.

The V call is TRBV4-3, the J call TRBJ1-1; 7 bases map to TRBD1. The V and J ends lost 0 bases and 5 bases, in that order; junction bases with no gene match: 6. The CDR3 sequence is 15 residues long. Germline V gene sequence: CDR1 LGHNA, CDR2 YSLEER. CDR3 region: CASSQDRGSGTEAFF. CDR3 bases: TGCGCCAGCAGCCAAGACAGGGGGAGTGGGACTGAAGCTTTCTTT.

The DNA for the CDR3 is TGTGCCAGCAGCGGACGGACAGGGGCAACAGATACGCAGTATTTT. It is translated as CASSGRTGATDTQYF. This chain joins TRBV13 and TRBJ2-3; TRBD1 matches at 9 bases. This CDR3 comprises 15 residues. V was pared by 5 bases and J by 3 bases, with 6 bases of the junction left unmatched. From germline, CDR1 is PRHDT and CDR2 FYEKMQ (reference sequence). Looking up the rest from reference TRBV13 and TRBJ2-3 gives the full variable domain: AAGVIQSPRHLIKEKRETATLKCYPIPRHDTVYWYQQGPGQDPQFLISFYEKMQSDKGSIPDRFSAQQFSDYHSELNMSSLELGDSALYFCASSGRTGATDTQYFGPGTRLTVL.

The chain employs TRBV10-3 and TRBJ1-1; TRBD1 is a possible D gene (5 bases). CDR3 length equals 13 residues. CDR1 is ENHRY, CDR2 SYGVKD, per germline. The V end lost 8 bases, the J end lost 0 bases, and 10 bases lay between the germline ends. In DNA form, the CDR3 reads TGTGCCATCTCCGGGGGGGTGAACACTGAAGCTTTCTTT. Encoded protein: CAISGGVNTEAFF.

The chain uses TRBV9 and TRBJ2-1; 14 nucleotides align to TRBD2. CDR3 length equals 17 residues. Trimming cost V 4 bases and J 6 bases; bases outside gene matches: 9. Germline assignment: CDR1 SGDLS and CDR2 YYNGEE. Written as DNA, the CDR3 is TGTGCCAGCAGCTTCGGACTAGCGGGAGGTCCGGGCAATGAGCAGTTCTTC. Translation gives CASSFGLAGGPGNEQFF.

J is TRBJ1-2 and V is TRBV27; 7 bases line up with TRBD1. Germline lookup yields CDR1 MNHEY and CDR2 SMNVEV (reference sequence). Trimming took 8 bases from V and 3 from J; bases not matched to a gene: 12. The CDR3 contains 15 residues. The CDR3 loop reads CASASLTGIDYGYTF. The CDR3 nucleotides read TGTGCCAGCGCGAGCCTGACAGGGATCGACTATGGCTACACCTTC.